The clone carrying this TCR beta chain has just a few counts. Its target is not known. The data stem from a study of cytomegalovirus exposure and HLA in healthy donors. About the research overall: An early release of data contained about 85 million unique TCRs, which came from HLA-typed donors.

PCR involved 60 Vbeta and 13 Jbeta primers. Data came from immunoSEQ multiplex PCR; TCRdb stores just in-frame clones and leaves some out. The table records about 83,000 clones, 70% to 75% of them present only once. Study findings and constraints: Using the classifier, cytomegalovirus status was reportedly diagnosed with high specificity and sensitivity. 150 to 200 TCR beta chains were listed as cytomegalovirus-associated.

The TCR comes from a man aged 60-69 years in good health and CMV-seronegative. The sample taken for sequencing was PBMCs.

The CDR3 here is CASKVGSNSYEQYF. CDR3 DNA: TGTGCCAGCAAGGTTGGGAGCAACTCCTACGAGCAGTACTTC. This rearrangement joins TRBV2 to TRBJ2-7; a possible D gene is TRBD2 (5 bases). With 7 bases removed from V and 0 bases from J, the gap between germline ends came to 13 bases. Germline V gene lookup returns CDR1 SNHLY and CDR2 FYNNEI. CDR3 length: 14 amino acids.